The clone carrying this TCR beta chain turned up a few times. Its antigen is still unknown. This sample is drawn from a study of T-cell reconstitution after alpha-beta-depleted transplantation in children. Study-wide findings and caveats: There were reportedly several hundred expanded graft clones from which alpha-beta T cells came about two months after transplant. One year post-transplant, T-cell counts and diversity were largely derived from T cells produced anew. Recipient T cells and thymic progenitors that survived were the source of the high TCRbeta diversity seen at day 60 in some patients.

Library preparation (for TCRbeta) was performed with unique molecular identifiers. TCRdb re-derived calls from the PCR reads in MiXCR, one entry per CDR3 protein. Among 200,000 to 250,000 distinct CDR3 sequences, 20% to 30% were seen once, and the ten largest hold about 4.8%. The CDR3 sequence is 15 residues long. Germline V gives CDR1 SGHRS, CDR2 YFSETQ. V lost 0 bases to trimming and J lost 2 bases, with 11 bases between them. The clonotype comes from a female patient aged 2 to 10 who had a stem cell transplant for congenital amegakaryocytic thrombocytopenia, so the T cells may come from the graft donor. The V gene is TRBV5-1, the J gene TRBJ2-5; no firm D call. The sequencing used PBMCs, mostly from graft donor cells, collected 360 days after TCRalphabeta/CD19-depleted stem cell transplant. CDR3 DNA sequence: TGCGCCAGCAGCTTGGCCTCGGCAGAGCAAGAGACCCAGTACTTC. As protein: CASSLASAEQETQYF.